The 5 T cell receptor beta chains listed next were all sequenced from one sample in a study of blood T cell repertoires in COVID-19. Data came from immunoSEQ multiplex PCR; TCRdb stores just in-frame clones and leaves some out. The repertoire includes about 64,000 clones, roughly 93% of them detected once, and 1.5% to 2% sits in the top ten. What was sequenced was peripheral blood. These receptors were collected from a human donor in a cohort sampled during active COVID-19.

J is TRBJ2-1 and V is TRBV5-1; 7 bases align to TRBD2. Germline CDR1 is SGHRS and CDR2 is YFSETQ. The trim removed 0 bases at V and 7 bases at J, leaving 4 bases unmatched. The CDR3 totals 14 residues. The CDR3 coding sequence is TGCGCCAGCAGCTTGGGTCCAGCGGGGAATGAGCAGTTCTTC. Its protein is CASSLGPAGNEQFF.

The rearrangement links TRBV28 to TRBJ1-2; possible D gene TRBD1, 6 bases. CDR1 is MDHEN, CDR2 SYDVKM, per germline. The CDR3 covers 15 residues. The V end lost 5 bases, the J end lost 5 bases, and 18 bases lay between the germline ends. The CDR3 here is CASSPGGAKGYGYTF. The CDR3 coding sequence is TGTGCCAGCAGTCCGGGGGGGGCAAAGGGGTATGGCTACACCTTC.

This chain uses TRBV6-5 with TRBJ2-7; 7 bases map to TRBD1. V lost 8 bases and J lost 1; bases outside the gene matches: 11. The CDR3 contains 15 residues. The germline CDR1 and CDR2 sequences are MNHEY and SVGAGI. CDR3 DNA: TGTGCCAGCGGGGGACGCAGGACAGGTTCCTACGAGCAGTACTTC. Protein sequence: CASGGRRTGSYEQYF.

The chain links TRBV9 to TRBJ2-3; D unresolved. Germline V lookup: CDR1 SGDLS, CDR2 YYNGEE. The CDR3 has 17 amino acids. V gave up 0 bases and J gave up 4 bases, with 18 bases separating them. CDR3 coding DNA: TGTGCCAGCAGCGTAGCTAGAGCGAGGCTGAGTGCAGATACGCAGTATTTT. Translated, it gives CASSVARARLSADTQYF.

The V and J genes are TRBV6-2 or TRBV6-3 and TRBJ2-2; 10 positions agree with TRBD1. This CDR3 has 15 amino acids. Germline lookup yields CDR1 MNHEY and CDR2 SVGEGT. V was clipped by 6 bases and J by 5 bases; unmatched bases: 6. CDR3 loop: CASSLDRGTTGELFF. In DNA form, the CDR3 reads TGTGCCAGCAGCTTGGACAGGGGGACTACCGGGGAGCTGTTTTTT.